Reported below is one TCR beta chain. Each UMI harboured a 6-nucleotide sample barcode and was appended via template switching. No DNA is given; TCRdb re-called the 5' RACE reads and lists each CDR3 protein once. Its clone listing holds some 330,000 distinct CDR3 sequences. This entry belongs to a study of monozygotic twins with inflammatory bowel disease. The CDR3 runs 19 residues. Germline V lookup: CDR1 LGHNA, CDR2 YSLEER. The receptor was derived from a human donor with ulcerative colitis or Crohn's disease, or a healthy co-twin of an affected twin (not recorded which). Input material: blood. The chain has TRBV4-3 and TRBJ1-5; the TRBD1 assignment by TCRdb is unverifiable without DNA. Here the CDR3 reads CASSQDRDRGFRGNQPQHF.